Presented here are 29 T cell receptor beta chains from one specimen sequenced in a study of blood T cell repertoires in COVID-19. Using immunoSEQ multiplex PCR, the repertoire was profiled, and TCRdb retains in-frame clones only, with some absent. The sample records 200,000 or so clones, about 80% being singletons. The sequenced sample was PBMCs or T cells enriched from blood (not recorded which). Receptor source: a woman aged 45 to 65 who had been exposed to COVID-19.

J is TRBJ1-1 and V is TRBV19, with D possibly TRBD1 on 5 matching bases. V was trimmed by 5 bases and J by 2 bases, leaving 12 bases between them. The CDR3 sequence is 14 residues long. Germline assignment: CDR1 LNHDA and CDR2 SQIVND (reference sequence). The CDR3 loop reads CASSPSTANTEAFF. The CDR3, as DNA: TGTGCCAGTAGTCCCTCGACAGCTAACACTGAAGCTTTCTTT.

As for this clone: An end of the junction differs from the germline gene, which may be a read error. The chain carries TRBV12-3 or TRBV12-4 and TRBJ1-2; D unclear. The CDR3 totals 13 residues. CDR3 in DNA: TGTGCCAGCAGTTTAGCGCGGGCAGGTCCACTCTCCTTC. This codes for CASSLARAGPLSF.

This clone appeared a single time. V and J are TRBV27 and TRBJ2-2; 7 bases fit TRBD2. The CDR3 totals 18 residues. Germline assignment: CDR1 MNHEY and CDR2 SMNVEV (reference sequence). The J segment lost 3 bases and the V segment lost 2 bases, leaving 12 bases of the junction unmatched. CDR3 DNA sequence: TGTGCCAGCAGTTTAATAGGGGAGGGGTTCGCAGACACCGGGGAGCTGTTTTTT. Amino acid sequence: CASSLIGEGFADTGELFF.

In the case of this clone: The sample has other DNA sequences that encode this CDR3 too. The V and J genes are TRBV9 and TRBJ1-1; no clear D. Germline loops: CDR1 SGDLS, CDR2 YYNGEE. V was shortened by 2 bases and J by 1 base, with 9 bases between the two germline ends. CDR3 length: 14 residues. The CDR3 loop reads CASSVAAANTEAFF. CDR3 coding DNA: TGTGCCAGCAGCGTTGCGGCCGCGAACACTGAAGCTTTCTTT.

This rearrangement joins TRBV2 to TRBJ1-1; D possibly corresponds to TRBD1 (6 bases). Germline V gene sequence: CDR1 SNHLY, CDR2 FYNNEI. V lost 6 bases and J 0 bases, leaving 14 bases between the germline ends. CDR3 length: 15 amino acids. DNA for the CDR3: TGTGCCAGCAGACAAACAGGGTTCTTGAACACTGAAGCTTTCTTT. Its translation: CASRQTGFLNTEAFF.

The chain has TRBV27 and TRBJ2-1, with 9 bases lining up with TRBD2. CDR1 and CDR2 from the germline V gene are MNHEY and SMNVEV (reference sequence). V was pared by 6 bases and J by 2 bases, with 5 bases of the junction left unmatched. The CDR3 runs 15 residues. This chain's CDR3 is CASSPGGGAYNEQFF. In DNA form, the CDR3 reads TGTGCCAGCAGCCCCGGCGGGGGGGCCTACAATGAGCAGTTCTTC.

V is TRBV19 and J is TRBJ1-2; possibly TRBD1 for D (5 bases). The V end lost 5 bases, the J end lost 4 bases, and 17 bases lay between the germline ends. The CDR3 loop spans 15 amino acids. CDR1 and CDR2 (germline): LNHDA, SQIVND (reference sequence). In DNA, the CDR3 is TGTGCCAGTAGTTCCGGACATTTAAATTCCTATGGCTACACCTTC. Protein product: CASSSGHLNSYGYTF. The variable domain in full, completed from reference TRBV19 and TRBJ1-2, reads DGGITQSPKYLFRKEGQNVTLSCEQNLNHDAMYWYRQDPGQGLRLIYYSQIVNDFQKGDIAEGYSVSREKKESFPLTVTSAQKNPTAFYLCASSSGHLNSYGYTFGSGTRLTVV.

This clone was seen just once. In DNA form, the CDR3 reads TGTGCCAGCAGCGTTACAGGCTCTGGAAACACCATATATTTT. It translates to CASSVTGSGNTIYF. V is TRBV5-6 and J is TRBJ1-3; possibly TRBD1 for D (5 bases). The CDR3 covers 14 residues. Trimming shortened V by 4 bases and J by 0 bases, and 8 bases separated the two germline ends. Germline CDR1 is SGHDT and CDR2 is YYEEEE. Based on the CDR3 plus reference TRBV5-6 and TRBJ1-3, the full variable domain is DAGVTQSPTHLIKTRGQQVTLRCSPKSGHDTVSWYQQALGQGPQFIFQYYEEEERQRGNFPDRFSGHQFPNYSSELNVNALLLGDSALYLCASSVTGSGNTIYFGEGSWLTVV.

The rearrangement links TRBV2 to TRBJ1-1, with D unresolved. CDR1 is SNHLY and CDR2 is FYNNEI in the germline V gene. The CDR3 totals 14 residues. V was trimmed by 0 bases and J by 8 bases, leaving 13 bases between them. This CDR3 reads CASSEAFSGKEAFF. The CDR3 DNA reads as TGTGCCAGCAGTGAAGCGTTTTCAGGCAAGGAAGCTTTCTTT.

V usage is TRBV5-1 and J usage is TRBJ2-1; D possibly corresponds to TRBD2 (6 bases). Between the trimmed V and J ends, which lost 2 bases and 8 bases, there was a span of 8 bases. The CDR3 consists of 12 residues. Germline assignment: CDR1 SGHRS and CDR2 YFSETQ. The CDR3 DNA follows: TGCGCCAGCAGCTTTTGGGGGGATGAGCAGTTCTTC. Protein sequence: CASSFWGDEQFF.

DNA of the CDR3: TGCGCCAGCGCCGGGGGACAGGTTTCACTGAACACTGAAGCTTTCTTT. Protein product: CASAGGQVSLNTEAFF. The rearrangement links TRBV5-1 to TRBJ1-1; TRBD1 agrees at 8 bases. The trim removed 7 bases at V and 0 bases at J, leaving 11 bases unmatched. Germline CDR1 is SGHRS and CDR2 is YFSETQ. This CDR3 is built from 16 residues.

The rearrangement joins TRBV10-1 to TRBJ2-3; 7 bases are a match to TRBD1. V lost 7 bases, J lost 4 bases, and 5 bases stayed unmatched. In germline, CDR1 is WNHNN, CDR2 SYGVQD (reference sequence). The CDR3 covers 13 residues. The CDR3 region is CASKTGNPDTQYF. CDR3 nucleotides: TGCGCCAGCAAGACAGGGAACCCAGATACGCAGTATTTT.

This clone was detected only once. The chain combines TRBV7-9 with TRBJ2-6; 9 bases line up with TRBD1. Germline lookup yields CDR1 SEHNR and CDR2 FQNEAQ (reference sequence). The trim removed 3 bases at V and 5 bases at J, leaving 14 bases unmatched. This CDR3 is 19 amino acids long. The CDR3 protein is CASSFYRGLSDRRANVLTF. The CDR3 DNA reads TGTGCCAGCAGCTTCTACAGGGGGCTGTCCGACCGCCGGGCCAACGTCCTGACTTTC.

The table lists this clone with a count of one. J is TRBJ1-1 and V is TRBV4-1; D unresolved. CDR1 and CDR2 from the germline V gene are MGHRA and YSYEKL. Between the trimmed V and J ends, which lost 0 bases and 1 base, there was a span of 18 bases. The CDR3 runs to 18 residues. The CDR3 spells CASSQERQLTYSNTEAFF. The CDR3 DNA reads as TGCGCCAGCAGCCAAGAGAGGCAGCTAACATACTCGAACACTGAAGCTTTCTTT.

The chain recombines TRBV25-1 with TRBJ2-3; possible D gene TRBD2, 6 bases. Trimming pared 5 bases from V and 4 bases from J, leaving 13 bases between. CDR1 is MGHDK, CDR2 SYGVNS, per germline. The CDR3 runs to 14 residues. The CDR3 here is CASSSGYTSDTQYF. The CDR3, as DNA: TGTGCCAGCAGTAGCGGGTATACCTCAGATACGCAGTATTTT.

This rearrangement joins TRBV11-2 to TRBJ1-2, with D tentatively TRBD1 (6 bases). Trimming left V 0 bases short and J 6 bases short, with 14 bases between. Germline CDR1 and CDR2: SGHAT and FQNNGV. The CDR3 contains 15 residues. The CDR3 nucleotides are TGTGCCAGCAGCTTAGATGGGGCGGCAGGGGATGGCTACACCTTC. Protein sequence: CASSLDGAAGDGYTF.

Here the CDR3 DNA reads TGCGCCAGCAGCTTGGTTGGAGGGCGGAACACTGAAGCTTTCTTT. It codes for CASSLVGGRNTEAFF. The chain employs TRBV5-1 and TRBJ1-1; D call uncertain. The ends were cut back, 0 bases at V and 1 base at J, with 10 bases in the middle. CDR3 length: 15 amino acids. Germline V lookup: CDR1 SGHRS, CDR2 YFSETQ. The full variable domain, with the rest looked up from reference TRBV5-1 and TRBJ1-1, is KAGVTQTPRYLIKTRGQQVTLSCSPISGHRSVSWYQQTPGQGLQFLFEYFSETQRNKGNFPGRFSGRQFSNSRSEMNVSTLELGDSALYLCASSLVGGRNTEAFFGQGTRLTVV.

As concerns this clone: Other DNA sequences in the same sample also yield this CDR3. Here the CDR3 reads CASSPASYNEQFF. The CDR3 coding sequence is TGTGCCAGCTCACCCGCGAGCTACAATGAGCAGTTCTTC. V gene TRBV18 combines with J gene TRBJ2-1; no firm D call. The CDR3 consists of 13 residues. V dropped 3 bases and J dropped 3 bases, with 6 bases sitting between them. Germline V gene lookup returns CDR1 KGHSH and CDR2 LQKENI.

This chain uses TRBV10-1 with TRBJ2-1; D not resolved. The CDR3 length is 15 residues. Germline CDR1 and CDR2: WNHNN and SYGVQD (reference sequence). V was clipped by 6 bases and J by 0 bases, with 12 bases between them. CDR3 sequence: CASSLTASSYNEQFF. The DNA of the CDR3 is TGCGCCAGCAGCTTGACCGCTAGCTCCTACAATGAGCAGTTCTTC.

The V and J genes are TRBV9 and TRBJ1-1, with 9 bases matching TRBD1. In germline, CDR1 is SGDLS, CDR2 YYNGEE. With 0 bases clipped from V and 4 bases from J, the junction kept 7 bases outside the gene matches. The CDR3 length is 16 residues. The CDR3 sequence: CASSVGRDRVGTEAFF. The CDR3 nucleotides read TGTGCCAGCAGCGTAGGAAGGGACAGGGTGGGCACTGAAGCTTTCTTT. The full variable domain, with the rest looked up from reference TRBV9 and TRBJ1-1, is DSGVTQTPKHLITATGQRVTLRCSPRSGDLSVYWYQQSLDQGLQFLIQYYNGEERAKGNILERFSAQQFPDLHSELNLSSLELGDSALYFCASSVGRDRVGTEAFFGQGTRLTVV.

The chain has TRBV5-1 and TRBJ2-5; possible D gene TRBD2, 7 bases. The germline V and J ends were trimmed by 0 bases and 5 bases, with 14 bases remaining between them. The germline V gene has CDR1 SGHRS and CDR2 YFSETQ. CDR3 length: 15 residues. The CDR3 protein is CASSLAGGQGETQYF. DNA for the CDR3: TGCGCCAGCAGCTTGGCCGGGGGGCAGGGGGAGACCCAGTACTTC.

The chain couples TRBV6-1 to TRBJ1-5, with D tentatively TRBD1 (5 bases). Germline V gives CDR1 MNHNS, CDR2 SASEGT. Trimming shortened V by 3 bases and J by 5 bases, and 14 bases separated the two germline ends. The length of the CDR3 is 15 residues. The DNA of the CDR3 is TGTGCCAGCAGTGACAGATGGGCGGGGGATCAGCCCCAGCATTTT. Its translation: CASSDRWAGDQPQHF.

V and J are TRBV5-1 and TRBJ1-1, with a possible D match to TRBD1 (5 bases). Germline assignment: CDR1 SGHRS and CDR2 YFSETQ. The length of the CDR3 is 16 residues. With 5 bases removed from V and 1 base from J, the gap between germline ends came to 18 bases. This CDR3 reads CASRPVRTGQNTEAFF. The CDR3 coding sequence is TGCGCCAGCAGACCCGTGAGAACAGGTCAGAACACTGAAGCTTTCTTT.

CDR3 nucleotide sequence: TGTGCCAGCAGCCCCCAGGGGAGGGGGAACACTGAAGCTTTCTTT. Its protein product is CASSPQGRGNTEAFF. This chain joins TRBV28 and TRBJ1-1, with a possible D match to TRBD1 (6 bases). The V end was cut by 6 bases, the J end by 1 base, with 15 bases between. Looked up from germline, CDR1 is MDHEN and CDR2 is SYDVKM. The CDR3 consists of 15 residues.

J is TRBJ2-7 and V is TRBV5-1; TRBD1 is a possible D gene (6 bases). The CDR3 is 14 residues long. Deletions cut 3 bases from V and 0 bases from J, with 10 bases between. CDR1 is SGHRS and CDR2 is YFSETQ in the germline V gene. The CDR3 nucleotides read TGCGCCAGCAGCTGGACAGTGAACTCCTACGAGCAGTACTTC. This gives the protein CASSWTVNSYEQYF.

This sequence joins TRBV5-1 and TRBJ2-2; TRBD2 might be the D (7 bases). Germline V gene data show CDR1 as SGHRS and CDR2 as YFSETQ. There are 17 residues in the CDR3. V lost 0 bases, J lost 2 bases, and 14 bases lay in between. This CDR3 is CASSLAGGGLNTGELFF. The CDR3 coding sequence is TGCGCCAGCAGCTTGGCCGGCGGGGGCTTAAACACCGGGGAGCTGTTTTTT.

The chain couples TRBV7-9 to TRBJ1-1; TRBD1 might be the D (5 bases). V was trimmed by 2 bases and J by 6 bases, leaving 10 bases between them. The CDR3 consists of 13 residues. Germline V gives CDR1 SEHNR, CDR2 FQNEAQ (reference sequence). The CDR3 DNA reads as TGTGCCAGCAGCTTACTCCCCAGGGCTGAAGCTTTCTTT. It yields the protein CASSLLPRAEAFF.

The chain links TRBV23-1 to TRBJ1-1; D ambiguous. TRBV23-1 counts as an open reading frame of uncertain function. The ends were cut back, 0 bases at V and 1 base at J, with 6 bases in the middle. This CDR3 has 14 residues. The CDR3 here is CASSQSSGNTEAFF. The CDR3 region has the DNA TGCGCCAGCAGTCAATCGTCGGGGAACACTGAAGCTTTCTTT.

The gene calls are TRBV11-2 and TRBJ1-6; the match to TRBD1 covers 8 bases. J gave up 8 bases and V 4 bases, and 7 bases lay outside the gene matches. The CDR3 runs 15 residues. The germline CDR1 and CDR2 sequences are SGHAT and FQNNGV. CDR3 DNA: TGTGCCAGCAGCTCAATCACAGGGGGTGATTCACCCCTCCACTTT. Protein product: CASSSITGGDSPLHF.